This is a list of T cell receptor beta chains from one sample in a study of T cell responses to AZD1222 COVID-19 vaccine. Clones were sequenced by immunoSEQ multiplex PCR, and TCRdb holds only the in-frame ones, with some missing. The sample records approximately 74,000 clones, 86% being singletons. Sequences were derived from peripheral blood, sampled on day 0 of AZD1222 vaccination. The receptors originated from an adult in good health. Each CDR3 is given with its conserved first and last residue. D genes are given only for firm matches. Size tells how often a clone was seen (once, few, many) or the class of an expanded clone, and some rows leave it out.

NA,TRBV30,NA,TRBJ1-2,CAWTPDSNYGYTF,TGTGCCTGGACCCCGGACAGTAACTATGGCTACACCTTC
NA,TRBV5-1,NA,TRBJ1-5,CASSFQGEQPQHF,TGCGCCAGCAGCTTTCAGGGAGAGCAGCCCCAGCATTTT
NA,TRBV5-1,once,TRBJ1-1,CASSLERTEAFF,TGCGCCAGCAGCTTAGAGAGGACTGAAGCTTTCTTT
NA,TRBV6-6,NA,TRBJ1-5,CASVRDSNQPQHF,TGTGCCAGCGTCAGAGATAGCAATCAGCCCCAGCATTTT
TRBD2,TRBV5-1,NA,TRBJ2-1,CASRGTSGENEQFF,TGCGCCAGCAGAGGAACTAGCGGGGAAAATGAGCAGTTCTTC
NA,TRBV19,few,TRBJ1-1,CASTPRLQGWVNTEAFF,TGTGCCAGTACTCCCCGCCTCCAGGGGTGGGTGAACACTGAAGCTTTCTTT
TRBD2,TRBV10-1,NA,TRBJ2-2,CASSEGRGSGELFF,TGCGCCAGCAGTGAGGGGAGGGGCAGCGGGGAGCTGTTTTTT
NA,TRBV27,NA,TRBJ2-1,CASSLGSESSYNEQFF,TGTGCCAGCAGTTTAGGTAGCGAGAGCTCCTACAATGAGCAGTTCTTC
TRBD1,TRBV3-1/TRBV3-2,NA,TRBJ2-2,CASSPRTGGTGELFF,TGTGCCAGCAGCCCTCGGACAGGGGGTACCGGGGAGCTGTTTTTT
NA,TRBV30,NA,TRBJ1-3,CAWSPVISGNTIYF,TGTGCCTGGAGTCCAGTCATCTCTGGAAACACCATATATTTT
TRBD1,TRBV7-9,NA,TRBJ1-4,CASSYPVGQGNEKLFF,TGTGCCAGCAGCTATCCCGTGGGACAGGGTAATGAAAAACTGTTTTTT
TRBD2,TRBV7-6,NA,TRBJ2-7,CASSPLGTRGDEQYF,TGTGCCAGCAGCCCTCTAGGGACCCGGGGGGACGAGCAGTACTTC
TRBD1,TRBV20-1,NA,TRBJ1-6,CSASSPAGGLNSPLHF,TGCAGTGCTAGTTCTCCCGCAGGGGGCCTTAATTCACCCCTCCACTTT
TRBD1,TRBV18,once,TRBJ1-3,CASSPGQGSGNTIYF,TGTGCCAGCTCACCGGGACAGGGGTCAGGAAACACCATATATTTT
NA,TRBV2,NA,TRBJ1-5,CASSVYSNQPQHF,TGTGCCAGCAGTGTCTATAGCAATCAGCCCCAGCATTTT
TRBD1,TRBV7-9,NA,TRBJ1-2,CASSLVGDSPGYTF,TGTGCCAGCAGCTTAGTCGGGGACAGCCCTGGCTACACCTTC
TRBD1,TRBV7-3,NA,TRBJ2-1,CASSLIPPGQGAFNEQFF,TGTGCCAGCAGCCTCATCCCACCGGGACAGGGGGCATTTAATGAGCAGTTCTTC